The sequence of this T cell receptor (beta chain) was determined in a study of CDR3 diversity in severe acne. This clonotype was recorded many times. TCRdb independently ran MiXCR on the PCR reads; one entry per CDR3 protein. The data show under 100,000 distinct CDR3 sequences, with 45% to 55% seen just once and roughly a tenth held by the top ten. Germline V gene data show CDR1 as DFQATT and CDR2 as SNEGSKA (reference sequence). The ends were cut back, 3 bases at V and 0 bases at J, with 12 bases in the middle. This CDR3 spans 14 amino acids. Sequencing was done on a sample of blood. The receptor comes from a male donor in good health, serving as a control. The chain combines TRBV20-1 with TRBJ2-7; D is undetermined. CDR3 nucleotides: TGCAGTGCTAGTAATCTCCTGGGCTCCTACGAGCAGTACTTC. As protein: CSASNLLGSYEQYF.